Below, 21 T cell receptor beta chains from the same sample are listed, as sequenced in a study of T cell repertoires in cytomegalovirus infection. TCRdb itself ran the reads through MiXCR, one entry per CDR3 protein. This repertoire shows fewer than 200,000 distinct CDR3 sequences, 13% to 15% found once; its top ten account for 20% to 30%. The sample consisted of PBMCs. All receptors come from a human donor in good health (CMV status not recorded). Some clones in this sample may be carry-over from other donors' samples.

At least ten counts were recorded for this clonotype. The chain has TRBV12-3 or TRBV12-4 and TRBJ2-5, with 9 bases aligning to TRBD2. The CDR3 extends over 16 amino acids. V shed 5 bases and J 5 bases; nucleotides not matched to a gene: 12. Written as DNA, the CDR3 is TGTGCCAGCAGTCCACTACGCGGGAGGGACAAGGAGACCCAGTACTTC. Translating gives CASSPLRGRDKETQYF.

Notes on this clonotype: A much larger clonotype is one base distant, so this may be a read error. The chain employs TRBV20-1 and TRBJ2-7; TRBD2 matches 9 bases. This CDR3 comprises 15 residues. Per the germline V gene, CDR1 is DFQATT and CDR2 is SNEGSKA (reference sequence). CDR3 region: CRARMLAGSPPEQYF. CDR3 coding DNA: TGCAGGGCTAGGATGCTAGCGGGGTCCCCCCCCGAGCAGTACTTC.

The chain is built from TRBV28 and TRBJ1-4; the D is unclear. The germline CDR1 and CDR2 sequences are MDHEN and SYDVKM. The CDR3 covers 16 residues. V lost 2 bases, J lost 4 bases, and 14 bases lay in between. The CDR3 coding sequence is TGTGCCAGCAGTTTACGAAGCTCGACTCTTAATGAAAAACTGTTTTTT. This codes for CASSLRSSTLNEKLFF.

The J gene is TRBJ1-1, the V gene TRBV2; D remains ambiguous. CDR1 is SNHLY and CDR2 is FYNNEI in the germline V gene. V shed 2 bases and J shed 0 bases, with 4 bases lying between them. There are 13 residues in the CDR3. The CDR3 sequence is CASSESVNTEAFF. Written as DNA, the CDR3 is TGTGCCAGCAGTGAAAGTGTGAACACTGAAGCTTTCTTT.

This clonotype came up many times. V usage is TRBV6-2 or TRBV6-3 and J usage is TRBJ1-1; the D is unclear. With 5 bases removed from V and 2 bases from J, the gap between germline ends came to 3 bases. The CDR3 totals 11 residues. The V gene's germline CDR1 is MNHEY and CDR2 SVGEGT. CDR3 amino acids: CASSGNTEAFF. CDR3 in DNA: TGTGCCAGCAGTGGAAACACTGAAGCTTTCTTT.

This clonotype was observed a few times. This chain connects TRBV7-2 to TRBJ2-1; 10 positions agree with TRBD1. CDR3 length: 14 residues. The V segment lost 10 bases and the J segment 1 base; nucleotides outside the gene matches: 4. Germline CDR1 SGHTA, CDR2 FQGNSA. The CDR3 reads CATSGQGSYNEQFF. DNA for the CDR3: TGTGCCACCTCGGGACAGGGGTCCTACAATGAGCAGTTCTTC.

This clonotype has a handful of counts. CDR3 protein: CASRGTGSSYEQYF. The DNA for the CDR3 is TGTGCCAGCAGGGGGACAGGGAGCTCCTACGAGCAGTACTTC. The chain joins TRBV25-1 to TRBJ2-7; 9 bases align to TRBD1. V was pared by 6 bases and J by 0 bases, with 3 bases of the junction left unmatched. Germline V gives CDR1 MGHDK, CDR2 SYGVNS. CDR3 length: 14 amino acids.

Worth noting for this clonotype: One base away lies a much larger clone, so this may be a sequencing read error. The J gene is TRBJ1-1, the V gene TRBV28; D gene unclear. The CDR3 consists of 15 residues. Germline V lookup: CDR1 MDHEN, CDR2 SYDVKM. CDR3 residues: CASSLNRPMNTEAYF. DNA of the CDR3: TGTGCCAGCAGTTTGAACAGACCCATGAACACTGAAGCTTACTTT.

There are many counts of this clonotype. The chain has TRBV7-8 and TRBJ1-2; D ambiguous. V lost 2 bases and J lost 2, with 15 bases in between. Germline V CDR1 and CDR2: SGHVS, FQNEAQ. This CDR3 is 16 amino acids long. CDR3 region: CASSLTSPTANYGYTF. In DNA form, the CDR3 reads TGTGCCAGCAGCTTAACTAGCCCAACTGCGAACTATGGCTACACCTTC.

The chain couples TRBV6-2 or TRBV6-3 to TRBJ2-1; 8 bases are a match to TRBD1. The CDR3 length is 15 residues. From germline, CDR1 is MNHEY and CDR2 SVGEGT. Unmatched junction bases numbered 10, after V lost 8 bases and J lost 4 bases. The CDR3 is CASQGTGWRYNEQFF. The CDR3 DNA reads TGTGCCAGCCAGGGGACAGGTTGGAGGTACAATGAGCAGTTCTTC.

This chain joins TRBV5-1 and TRBJ2-5, with D possibly being TRBD1 or TRBD2 (6 bases each). Germline lookup yields CDR1 SGHRS and CDR2 YFSETQ. The CDR3 runs to 16 residues. V lost 4 bases, J lost 5 bases, and 21 bases lay in between. In DNA form, the CDR3 reads TGCGCCAGCAGCCTGCCCGTCGTGGGGGGCCGGGAGACCCAGTACTTC. It translates to CASSLPVVGGRETQYF.

This clonotype was counted at least ten times. The rearrangement uses TRBV7-2 and TRBJ1-5, with 9 bases identical to TRBD1. The CDR3 runs to 15 residues. With 1 base clipped from V and 10 bases from J, the junction kept 8 bases outside the gene matches. Germline V gene lookup returns CDR1 SGHTA and CDR2 FQGNSA. The CDR3 DNA is TGTGCCAGCAGCTTAGAAGGGACAGGGAGTAGACCCCAGCATTTT. The encoded protein is CASSLEGTGSRPQHF.

This clonotype appeared many times. This chain links TRBV7-2 with TRBJ1-5; D is unresolved. The V gene lost 5 bases and the J gene lost 2 bases, with 4 bases spanning the gap. Germline-derived CDR1 and CDR2 are SGHTA and FQGNSA. This CDR3 is 12 amino acids long. The CDR3 reads CASSHRNQPQHF. The DNA for the CDR3 is TGTGCCAGCAGCCACCGCAATCAGCCCCAGCATTTT. Full variable domain (rest looked up from reference TRBV7-2 and TRBJ1-5): GAGVSQSPSNKVTEKGKDVELRCDPISGHTALYWYRQSLGQGLEFLIYFQGNSAPDKSGLPSDRFSAERTGGSVSTLTIQRTQQEDSAVYLCASSHRNQPQHFGDGTRLSIL.

As to this clonotype: At one end the junction does not follow the germline gene, possibly because of a read error. The chain recombines TRBV4-1 with TRBJ1-1; possible D gene TRBD1, 6 bases. From germline, CDR1 is MGHRA and CDR2 YSYEKL. CDR3 length: 15 residues. The CDR3 region has the DNA TGTCCCAGCAGCCAAGATTGGGGGGCAAACACTGAAGCTTTCTTT. Its translation is CPSSQDWGANTEAFF.

This clonotype was detected many times. V and J are TRBV7-6 and TRBJ1-1; a possible D gene is TRBD1 (6 bases). CDR1 is SGHVS, CDR2 FNYEAQ, per germline. The V and J ends lost 4 bases and 10 bases respectively, with 16 bases between them. This CDR3 contains 13 residues. The CDR3 spells CASSSNREERAFF. For the CDR3, the DNA is TGTGCCAGCAGCTCCAACAGGGAGGAGAGAGCTTTCTTT.

This sequence joins TRBV14 and TRBJ1-2; no clear D gene. The CDR3 has 13 residues. Germline V gene sequence: CDR1 SGHDN, CDR2 FVKESK. V was cut by 3 bases and J by 3 bases, with 8 bases left in between. DNA for the CDR3: TGTGCCAGCAGCCACCGGGCGGACTATGGCTACACCTTC. The encoded protein is CASSHRADYGYTF.

This clonotype has a handful of counts. This chain connects TRBV6-2 or TRBV6-3 to TRBJ1-1, with D maybe TRBD1 (6 bases). Germline V lookup: CDR1 MNHEY, CDR2 SVGEGT. V was shortened by 6 bases and J by 0 bases, with 11 bases between the two germline ends. This CDR3 is built from 14 residues. DNA of the CDR3: TGTGCCAGCAGCTGGGACACCTTGAACACTGAAGCTTTCTTT. Amino acid sequence: CASSWDTLNTEAFF.

There are many counts of this clonotype. The V gene is TRBV6-5, the J gene TRBJ1-1; possible D gene TRBD1, 5 bases. The germline CDR1 and CDR2 sequences are MNHEY and SVGAGI. The CDR3 spans 14 residues. Deletions cut 2 bases from V and 1 base from J, with 8 bases between. CDR3 nucleotides: TGTGCCAGCAGTTACAGGGGCGCGAACACTGAAGCTTTCTTT. Protein product: CASSYRGANTEAFF.

The chain combines TRBV29-1 with TRBJ1-5; TRBD1 might be the D (6 bases). Germline V gives CDR1 SQVTM, CDR2 ANQGSEA. V was shortened by 6 bases and J by 4 bases, with 16 bases between the two germline ends. This CDR3 comprises 14 residues. For the CDR3, the DNA is TGCAGCGTAGGGACCCGGGACAAAAATCAGCCCCAGCATTTT. Encoded protein: CSVGTRDKNQPQHF.

This clonotype was seen a handful of times. The chain uses TRBV25-1 and TRBJ2-5; D unresolved. Germline lookup yields CDR1 MGHDK and CDR2 SYGVNS. The CDR3 is 11 residues long. The ends were cut back, 1 base at V and 7 bases at J, with 4 bases in the middle. The CDR3 coding sequence is TGTGCCAGCAGTGAATGGGGGACCCAGTACTTC. It yields the protein CASSEWGTQYF.

This clonotype was seen ten or more times. V is TRBV12-5 and J is TRBJ2-3; D might be TRBD2 (5 bases). The CDR3 totals 14 residues. V was pared by 4 bases and J by 3 bases, with 11 bases between. Looked up from germline, CDR1 is LGHNT and CDR2 is FRNRAP. The CDR3 is CASGSRESTDTQYF. For the CDR3, the DNA is TGTGCTAGTGGTTCAAGGGAGAGTACAGATACGCAGTATTTT.